This T cell receptor (beta chain) was sequenced during a study of T cells in narcolepsy. General study results and limits: Same-patient CSF and blood CD4+ T cell clonotypes included HCRT-specific and TRIB2-specific autoreactive ones. Autoreactive clone sequences were missing from some blood memory CD4+ repertoires.

This clone has a handful of counts. Its antigen is unidentified. One end of the junction does not line up with germline, which may come from a read error. Germline CDR1 and CDR2: GTSNPN and SVGIG (reference sequence). This CDR3 region has 15 residues. Only in-frame clones appear in the TCRdb table, and some are missing; sequencing was by immunoSEQ multiplex PCR. The sample lists 35,000 or so clones; roughly 88% were seen once. Sequencing used CD45RA- memory CD4+ T cells from PBMCs. The receptor's source is a human donor with narcolepsy. The V gene is TRBV30, the J gene TRBJ2-1; D call uncertain. CDR3 DNA sequence: TGTGCCTGGACGAAGACCGACCGGCCCCGAGCAAACGGGCTCTTC. This encodes CAWTKTDRPRANGLF.